This is a list of T cell receptor beta chains from one sample in a study of control samples from healthy donors and cancer patients. Generated by immunoSEQ multiplex PCR, the TCRdb table keeps only in-frame clones and is missing some. The data show around 18,000 clones, with just over 85% seen just once and approximately 10% held by the top ten. Specimen: PBMCs. The source of these receptors is a woman between 65 and 79 years old with colorectal cancer. CDR3s include the opening cysteine and the closing phenylalanine or tryptophan. The order of the fields is J gene, V gene, clone size, CDR3 length, D gene, CDR3 protein, CDR3 DNA. D genes are given only for firm matches. The size entry is marked missing in some rows and otherwise reads once, few, many or a size class.

j_call: TRBJ2-1
v_call: TRBV4-3
clone_size: -
cdr3_length: 14
d_call: TRBD2
cdr3_aa: CASSALGGTHEQFF
cdr3_nt: TGCGCCAGCAGTGCCCTCGGGGGGACGCATGAGCAGTTCTTC

j_call: TRBJ1-2
v_call: TRBV7-8
clone_size: once
cdr3_length: 14
d_call: -
cdr3_aa: CASSLGPGGYGYTF
cdr3_nt: TGTGCCAGCAGCTTAGGGCCTGGGGGCTATGGCTACACCTTC

j_call: TRBJ2-7
v_call: TRBV19
clone_size: -
cdr3_length: 13
d_call: TRBD2
cdr3_aa: CASSLAGDYEQYF
cdr3_nt: TGTGCCAGTAGCCTGGCGGGGGACTACGAGCAGTACTTC

j_call: TRBJ2-1
v_call: TRBV7-9
clone_size: -
cdr3_length: 16
d_call: TRBD1
cdr3_aa: CASSFGTVRAYNEQFF
cdr3_nt: TGTGCCAGCAGCTTTGGGACAGTCCGAGCCTACAATGAGCAGTTCTTC

j_call: TRBJ2-7
v_call: TRBV6-1
clone_size: few
cdr3_length: 14
d_call: -
cdr3_aa: CASSDPGPSYEQYF
cdr3_nt: TGTGCCAGCAGTGACCCGGGACCCTCCTACGAGCAGTACTTC

j_call: TRBJ2-7
v_call: TRBV5-5
clone_size: -
cdr3_length: 17
d_call: -
cdr3_aa: CASSFFVISRGTYEQYF
cdr3_nt: TGTGCCAGCAGCTTTTTCGTAATCTCGCGCGGAACCTACGAGCAGTACTTC

j_call: TRBJ2-1
v_call: TRBV29-1
clone_size: -
cdr3_length: 15
d_call: TRBD2
cdr3_aa: CSVGGTSGGYNEQFF
cdr3_nt: TGCAGCGTGGGAGGGACTAGCGGGGGCTACAATGAGCAGTTCTTC

j_call: TRBJ2-7
v_call: TRBV5-6
clone_size: -
cdr3_length: 13
d_call: -
cdr3_aa: CASSWWGLYEQYF
cdr3_nt: TGTGCCAGCAGCTGGTGGGGACTCTACGAGCAGTACTTC

j_call: TRBJ2-5
v_call: TRBV7-9
clone_size: -
cdr3_length: 16
d_call: -
cdr3_aa: CASSSPGRSSQETQYF
cdr3_nt: TGTGCCAGCAGCTCCCCGGGACGAAGTTCCCAAGAGACCCAGTACTTC

j_call: TRBJ1-1
v_call: TRBV24-1
clone_size: -
cdr3_length: 14
d_call: -
cdr3_aa: CATSDPSTSTEAFF
cdr3_nt: TGTGCCACCAGTGATCCATCCACAAGTACTGAAGCTTTCTTT

j_call: TRBJ1-4
v_call: TRBV9
clone_size: -
cdr3_length: 16
d_call: TRBD1
cdr3_aa: CASSVAPRQGDEKLFF
cdr3_nt: TGTGCCAGCAGCGTAGCCCCCCGACAGGGGGATGAAAAACTGTTTTTT

j_call: TRBJ2-7
v_call: TRBV5-1
clone_size: -
cdr3_length: 13
d_call: -
cdr3_aa: CASSSEGRGEQYF
cdr3_nt: TGCGCCAGCAGCTCCGAGGGCAGGGGCGAGCAGTACTTC

j_call: TRBJ2-2
v_call: TRBV14
clone_size: few
cdr3_length: 13
d_call: -
cdr3_aa: CASSQGNTGELFF
cdr3_nt: TGTGCCAGCAGCCAAGGGAACACCGGGGAGCTGTTTTTT

j_call: TRBJ2-7
v_call: TRBV18
clone_size: -
cdr3_length: 16
d_call: -
cdr3_aa: CASSPPRDNRAYEQYF
cdr3_nt: TGTGCCAGCTCACCACCGCGGGACAATCGGGCCTACGAGCAGTACTTC

j_call: TRBJ2-1
v_call: TRBV10-3
clone_size: few
cdr3_length: 19
d_call: TRBD2
cdr3_aa: CAIRKPGLAGVGAYNEQFF
cdr3_nt: TGTGCCATCAGGAAACCGGGACTAGCGGGAGTTGGTGCCTACAATGAGCAGTTCTTC

j_call: TRBJ2-3
v_call: TRBV6-5
clone_size: -
cdr3_length: 15
d_call: -
cdr3_aa: CASSPGVASTDTQYF
cdr3_nt: TGTGCCAGCAGTCCAGGGGTGGCTAGCACAGATACGCAGTATTTT

j_call: TRBJ2-3
v_call: TRBV6-5
clone_size: -
cdr3_length: 13
d_call: -
cdr3_aa: CASSYGGTDTQYF
cdr3_nt: TGTGCCAGCAGTTATGGGGGCACAGATACGCAGTATTTT

j_call: TRBJ2-1
v_call: TRBV9
clone_size: -
cdr3_length: 15
d_call: TRBD2
cdr3_aa: CASSVSSGGYNEQFF
cdr3_nt: TGTGCCAGCAGCGTATCTAGCGGGGGATACAATGAGCAGTTCTTC

j_call: TRBJ1-3
v_call: TRBV2
clone_size: -
cdr3_length: 13
d_call: TRBD1
cdr3_aa: CASMTGPGNTIYF
cdr3_nt: TGTGCCAGCATGACAGGGCCTGGAAACACCATATATTTT

j_call: TRBJ1-2
v_call: TRBV9
clone_size: -
cdr3_length: 13
d_call: -
cdr3_aa: CASSVGQPYGYTF
cdr3_nt: TGTGCCAGCAGCGTAGGACAGCCCTATGGCTACACCTTC

j_call: TRBJ2-6
v_call: TRBV6-5
clone_size: -
cdr3_length: 15
d_call: -
cdr3_aa: CASSYEARTRPVLTF
cdr3_nt: TGTGCCAGCAGTTACGAAGCTCGGACGCGGCCCGTCCTGACTTTC

j_call: TRBJ1-6
v_call: TRBV5-6
clone_size: -
cdr3_length: 15
d_call: TRBD1
cdr3_aa: CASSLAGGQSSPLHF
cdr3_nt: TGTGCCAGCAGCTTGGCCGGGGGACAGTCTTCACCCCTCCACTTT

j_call: TRBJ1-2
v_call: TRBV10-3
clone_size: -
cdr3_length: 13
d_call: TRBD1
cdr3_aa: CAISEDRGYGYTF
cdr3_nt: TGTGCCATCAGTGAGGACAGGGGGTATGGCTACACCTTC

j_call: TRBJ1-1
v_call: TRBV5-1
clone_size: -
cdr3_length: 15
d_call: TRBD1
cdr3_aa: CASSFYGTGNTEAFF
cdr3_nt: TGCGCCAGCAGCTTCTACGGGACAGGGAACACTGAAGCTTTCTTT

j_call: TRBJ1-5
v_call: TRBV10-2
clone_size: -
cdr3_length: 13
d_call: TRBD1
cdr3_aa: CASGTASNQPQHF
cdr3_nt: TGCGCCAGCGGGACAGCTAGCAATCAGCCCCAGCATTTT

j_call: TRBJ2-1
v_call: TRBV5-4
clone_size: once
cdr3_length: 15
d_call: TRBD2
cdr3_aa: CASSSVAGQTHEQFF
cdr3_nt: TGTGCCAGCAGCTCCGTAGCGGGGCAGACCCATGAGCAGTTCTTC

j_call: TRBJ2-1
v_call: TRBV30
clone_size: -
cdr3_length: 13
d_call: -
cdr3_aa: CASRPIERDEQFF
cdr3_nt: TGTGCCTCCCGGCCGATAGAAAGAGATGAGCAGTTCTTC

j_call: TRBJ2-3
v_call: TRBV6-2/TRBV6-3
clone_size: -
cdr3_length: 14
d_call: -
cdr3_aa: CASSVGGSTDTQYF
cdr3_nt: TGTGCCAGCAGTGTCGGTGGGAGCACAGATACGCAGTATTTT

j_call: TRBJ2-1
v_call: TRBV10-3
clone_size: -
cdr3_length: 17
d_call: TRBD2
cdr3_aa: CAISAPPGLAGANEQFF
cdr3_nt: TGTGCCATCAGTGCCCCCCCGGGACTAGCGGGGGCAAATGAGCAGTTCTTC

j_call: TRBJ2-2
v_call: TRBV11-1
clone_size: -
cdr3_length: 12
d_call: -
cdr3_aa: CAIRVNTGELFF
cdr3_nt: TGTGCCATCAGGGTGAACACCGGGGAGCTGTTTTTT

j_call: TRBJ2-3
v_call: TRBV6-5
clone_size: -
cdr3_length: 16
d_call: TRBD1
cdr3_aa: CASSYRDRDSLSTQYF
cdr3_nt: TGTGCCAGCAGTTACCGGGACAGGGACAGCTTAAGTACGCAGTATTTT

j_call: TRBJ2-5
v_call: TRBV21-1
clone_size: -
cdr3_length: 13
d_call: -
cdr3_aa: CASSKGQGETQYF
cdr3_nt: TGTGCCAGCAGCAAAGGCCAGGGAGAGACCCAGTACTTC

j_call: TRBJ1-1
v_call: TRBV2
clone_size: -
cdr3_length: 14
d_call: -
cdr3_aa: CASTQEVGFTEAFF
cdr3_nt: TGTGCCAGCACCCAAGAGGTGGGATTCACTGAAGCTTTCTTT

j_call: TRBJ2-7
v_call: TRBV5-1
clone_size: -
cdr3_length: 16
d_call: TRBD2
cdr3_aa: CASSSSLLAGVFEQYF
cdr3_nt: TGCGCCAGCAGCTCTTCCCTCCTAGCGGGAGTTTTCGAGCAGTACTTC

j_call: TRBJ2-5
v_call: TRBV7-2
clone_size: few
cdr3_length: 16
d_call: -
cdr3_aa: CASSLGSGQGKETQYF
cdr3_nt: TGTGCCAGCAGCTTAGGCTCGGGGCAGGGGAAAGAGACCCAGTACTTC

j_call: TRBJ1-5
v_call: TRBV5-5
clone_size: -
cdr3_length: 13
d_call: -
cdr3_aa: CASTSGGNQPQHF
cdr3_nt: TGTGCCAGCACCTCGGGGGGCAATCAGCCCCAGCATTTT

j_call: TRBJ2-7
v_call: TRBV15
clone_size: -
cdr3_length: 15
d_call: -
cdr3_aa: CATSRVGGRSYEQYF
cdr3_nt: TGTGCCACCAGCAGAGTTGGAGGAAGATCCTACGAGCAGTACTTC

j_call: TRBJ2-7
v_call: TRBV6-6
clone_size: -
cdr3_length: 13
d_call: -
cdr3_aa: CASSTTEPYEQYF
cdr3_nt: TGTGCCAGCAGCACTACAGAGCCTTACGAGCAGTACTTC

j_call: TRBJ1-2
v_call: TRBV24-1
clone_size: -
cdr3_length: 18
d_call: -
cdr3_aa: CATPYIPYQGGGRYGYTF
cdr3_nt: TGTGCCACCCCGTATATACCTTACCAAGGGGGGGGGAGATATGGCTACACCTTC

j_call: TRBJ2-7
v_call: TRBV7-9
clone_size: -
cdr3_length: 14
d_call: -
cdr3_aa: CASPYHPYSYEQYF
cdr3_nt: TGTGCCAGCCCCTACCACCCCTACTCCTACGAGCAGTACTTC

j_call: TRBJ1-1
v_call: TRBV19
clone_size: -
cdr3_length: 11
d_call: TRBD1
cdr3_aa: CASSGTVQAFF
cdr3_nt: TGTGCCAGTAGTGGGACAGTTCAAGCTTTCTTT

j_call: TRBJ2-2
v_call: TRBV6-6
clone_size: once
cdr3_length: 16
d_call: -
cdr3_aa: CASSYSGGADTGELFF
cdr3_nt: TGTGCCAGCAGTTACTCCGGGGGCGCGGACACCGGGGAGCTGTTTTTT

j_call: TRBJ2-7
v_call: TRBV5-1
clone_size: -
cdr3_length: 16
d_call: TRBD1
cdr3_aa: CASSWNPGDRDREQYF
cdr3_nt: TGCGCCAGCAGCTGGAACCCTGGAGACAGGGATCGCGAGCAGTACTTC

j_call: TRBJ2-2
v_call: TRBV3-1/TRBV3-2
clone_size: few
cdr3_length: 14
d_call: -
cdr3_aa: CASSQVLSTGELFF
cdr3_nt: TGTGCCAGCAGCCAAGTCTTGAGTACCGGGGAGCTGTTTTTT

j_call: TRBJ2-7
v_call: TRBV6-2/TRBV6-3
clone_size: -
cdr3_length: 16
d_call: -
cdr3_aa: CASSYLDIFRGYEQYF
cdr3_nt: TGTGCCAGCAGTTATCTGGACATATTCCGGGGCTACGAGCAGTACTTC

j_call: TRBJ2-7
v_call: TRBV7-2
clone_size: few
cdr3_length: 14
d_call: TRBD1
cdr3_aa: CASSRGQGAYEQYF
cdr3_nt: TGTGCCAGCAGCCGGGGACAGGGGGCTTACGAGCAGTACTTC

j_call: TRBJ1-1
v_call: TRBV19
clone_size: -
cdr3_length: 14
d_call: -
cdr3_aa: CASSITLRNTEAFF
cdr3_nt: TGTGCCAGTAGTATAACCCTAAGGAACACTGAAGCTTTCTTT

j_call: TRBJ1-6
v_call: TRBV15
clone_size: -
cdr3_length: 16
d_call: TRBD1
cdr3_aa: CATSRDRGQVLSPLHF
cdr3_nt: TGTGCCACCAGCAGAGATCGAGGACAGGTTCTTTCACCCCTCCACTTT

j_call: TRBJ2-2
v_call: TRBV23-1
clone_size: -
cdr3_length: 19
d_call: TRBD2
cdr3_aa: CASSLLRVAGGPNTGELFF
cdr3_nt: TGCGCCAGCAGTCTATTACGGGTAGCGGGAGGGCCTAACACCGGGGAGCTGTTTTTT

j_call: TRBJ2-5
v_call: TRBV2
clone_size: -
cdr3_length: 15
d_call: -
cdr3_aa: CASSLGVRLQETQYF
cdr3_nt: TGTGCCAGCAGCTTAGGGGTACGCCTACAAGAGACCCAGTACTTC

j_call: TRBJ2-3
v_call: TRBV2
clone_size: -
cdr3_length: 14
d_call: TRBD2
cdr3_aa: CASRMGLALPTQYF
cdr3_nt: TGTGCCAGCAGGATGGGACTAGCTCTCCCGACGCAGTATTTT

j_call: TRBJ2-3
v_call: TRBV11-3
clone_size: -
cdr3_length: 13
d_call: TRBD2
cdr3_aa: CASSFPGRNTQYF
cdr3_nt: TGTGCCAGCAGCTTTCCCGGGAGGAATACGCAGTATTTT

j_call: TRBJ2-7
v_call: TRBV27
clone_size: -
cdr3_length: 14
d_call: -
cdr3_aa: CASSYTRYSYEQYF
cdr3_nt: TGTGCCAGCAGTTATACACGATACTCCTACGAGCAGTACTTC

j_call: TRBJ1-5
v_call: TRBV30
clone_size: -
cdr3_length: 15
d_call: TRBD1
cdr3_aa: CAWSGGQGSNQPQHF
cdr3_nt: TGTGCCTGGAGCGGAGGACAGGGGTCCAATCAGCCCCAGCATTTT

j_call: TRBJ1-6
v_call: TRBV5-1
clone_size: -
cdr3_length: 15
d_call: -
cdr3_aa: CASSLELLDNSPLHF
cdr3_nt: TGCGCCAGCAGCTTGGAGCTCCTAGATAATTCACCCCTCCACTTT

j_call: TRBJ1-5
v_call: TRBV19
clone_size: -
cdr3_length: 15
d_call: -
cdr3_aa: CASSITGISNQPQHF
cdr3_nt: TGTGCCAGTAGTATAACCGGCATTAGCAATCAGCCCCAGCATTTT

j_call: TRBJ2-2
v_call: TRBV30
clone_size: -
cdr3_length: 15
d_call: -
cdr3_aa: CAWNGFGRGTGELFF
cdr3_nt: TGTGCCTGGAACGGCTTCGGGAGAGGTACCGGGGAGCTGTTTTTT